A single sample is the source of the 31 T cell receptor beta chains below, sequenced in a study of T cell repertoires in cytomegalovirus infection. TCRdb re-called the reads with MiXCR, one entry per CDR3 protein. The sample yields under 250,000 distinct CDR3 sequences, more than 9% seen once. The sample was PBMCs. The receptors were sampled from a human donor in good health (CMV status not recorded). Some clones in this sample may be carry-over from other donors' samples.

In its sample, this clonotype was seen many times. The chain links TRBV27 to TRBJ1-5, with 10 positions matching TRBD1. Germline V gene sequence: CDR1 MNHEY, CDR2 SMNVEV (reference sequence). With 4 bases clipped from V and 4 bases from J, the junction kept 4 bases outside the gene matches. The CDR3 loop spans 15 amino acids. The CDR3 DNA is TGTGCCAGCAGTTCCGGGACAGGGGCAAATCAGCCCCAGCATTTT. It yields the protein CASSSGTGANQPQHF.

This clonotype has just a few counts. This chain joins TRBV4-2 and TRBJ2-3, with 7 positions matching TRBD1. Germline CDR1 LGHNA, CDR2 YNFKEQ. The CDR3 totals 15 residues. Trimming took 1 base from V and 6 from J; bases not matched to a gene: 7. The CDR3 coding sequence is TGTGCCAGCAGCCAAGTAAAACAGGGGATTGATACGCAGTATTTT. This codes for CASSQVKQGIDTQYF.

This clonotype was found many times. The chain joins TRBV7-2 to TRBJ1-2, with D possibly matching TRBD1 (5 bases). Trimming removed 5 bases from V and 8 bases from J, with 12 bases in between. This CDR3 is built from 12 residues. From germline, CDR1 is SGHTA and CDR2 FQGNSA. This chain's CDR3 is CASSLGERGYTF. Here the CDR3 DNA reads TGTGCCAGCAGCCTAGGGGAGCGAGGCTACACCTTC.

This clonotype was counted many times. This rearrangement joins TRBV27 to TRBJ2-1, with 9 positions matching TRBD2. With 5 bases clipped from V and 2 bases from J, the junction kept 4 bases outside the gene matches. The CDR3 runs 15 residues. In germline, CDR1 is MNHEY, CDR2 SMNVEV (reference sequence). The CDR3, as DNA: TGTGCCAGCAGTCAGAGCGGGAGGACCTACAATGAGCAGTTCTTC. This translates into CASSQSGRTYNEQFF.

This clonotype has ten or more counts. This chain uses TRBV28 with TRBJ2-3; the D call may be TRBD1 or TRBD2 (5 bases each). From germline, CDR1 is MDHEN and CDR2 SYDVKM. This CDR3 contains 14 residues. The V gene lost 6 bases and the J gene lost 6 bases, with 16 bases spanning the gap. The CDR3 loop is CASSSGTGRDTQYF. CDR3 nucleotides: TGTGCCAGCAGCTCCGGGACGGGCAGGGATACGCAGTATTTT.

A few counts support this clonotype. The chain couples TRBV19 to TRBJ2-1, with 16 bases that match TRBD2. The trim removed 2 bases at V and 7 bases at J, leaving 5 bases unmatched. The CDR3 is 17 residues long. Germline CDR1 is LNHDA and CDR2 is SQIVND (reference sequence). The CDR3, as DNA: TGTGCCAGTAGTATATTGGGACTAGCGGGGGGGCTGAATGAGCAGTTCTTC. Encoded protein: CASSILGLAGGLNEQFF.

In its sample, this clonotype ranks as medium-sized. The chain recombines TRBV7-2 with TRBJ2-1; 9 positions match TRBD2. CDR3 size: 15 residues. Per the germline V gene, CDR1 is SGHTA and CDR2 is FQGNSA. V dropped 1 base and J dropped 4; count of bases not matched to a gene: 2. In DNA form, the CDR3 reads TGTGCCAGCAGCTTAGTGGCGGGGGGGTACAATGAGCAGTTCTTC. It specifies CASSLVAGGYNEQFF.

This clonotype showed up many times. This chain joins TRBV7-9 and TRBJ2-3; 9 bases align to TRBD2. Germline V gene lookup returns CDR1 SEHNR and CDR2 FQNEAQ (reference sequence). The CDR3 length is 15 residues. V shed 4 bases, J shed 1 base, and the junction held 3 bases outside the gene matches. CDR3 amino acids: CASSSLAGGTDTQYF. The DNA for the CDR3 is TGTGCCAGCAGCTCTTTAGCGGGAGGCACAGATACGCAGTATTTT.

This clonotype was recorded many times. This chain uses TRBV28 with TRBJ2-3; tentative D call: TRBD1 (7 bases). There are 14 residues in the CDR3. The V end was cut by 4 bases, the J end by 2 bases, with 10 bases between. Per the germline V gene, CDR1 is MDHEN and CDR2 is SYDVKM. CDR3 in amino acids: CASSSGGFTDTQYF. CDR3 DNA sequence: TGTGCCAGCAGTTCAGGGGGGTTCACAGATACGCAGTATTTT.

By proportion, this clonotype is medium-sized. The J gene is TRBJ2-5, the V gene TRBV7-2; TRBD2 matches 8 bases. Trimming removed 0 bases from V and 4 bases from J; junction bases left unmatched: 13. Looked up from germline, CDR1 is SGHTA and CDR2 is FQGNSA. This CDR3 has 18 amino acids. This CDR3 reads CASSLAEGTRPGLETQYF. The CDR3 DNA sequence: TGTGCCAGCAGCTTAGCGGAGGGGACTAGGCCAGGTTTAGAGACCCAGTACTTC.

The rearrangement joins TRBV6-1 to TRBJ1-1, with D hard to call. Trimming left V 7 bases short and J 0 bases short, with 9 bases between. This CDR3 has 13 amino acids. Germline V gives CDR1 MNHNS, CDR2 SASEGT. CDR3 residues: CASTTQLNTEAFF. CDR3 coding DNA: TGTGCCAGCACCACACAGTTGAACACTGAAGCTTTCTTT.

This clonotype was counted ten times or more. The chain recombines TRBV7-2 with TRBJ2-7; 11 positions match TRBD2. Germline V gene sequence: CDR1 SGHTA, CDR2 FQGNSA. This CDR3 comprises 14 residues. The V segment lost 3 bases and the J segment 4 bases; nucleotides outside the gene matches: 2. This CDR3 reads CASSFTSGGYEQYF. The CDR3 DNA sequence: TGTGCCAGCAGCTTTACTAGCGGGGGTTACGAGCAGTACTTC.

Many counts were recorded for this clonotype. The chain has TRBV6-1 and TRBJ2-7, with 7 bases identical to TRBD2. The CDR3 extends over 13 amino acids. Germline loops: CDR1 MNHNS, CDR2 SASEGT. Germline trimming cut 6 bases from V and 4 bases from J; bases unmatched to any gene: 6. The CDR3 sequence: CASRPGGGYEQYF. The CDR3 bases are TGTGCCAGCAGGCCGGGGGGAGGTTACGAGCAGTACTTC.

This clonotype has ten or more counts. DNA for the CDR3: TGTGCCACCGCCCCAGGGGCACGGCAGCCCCAGCATTTT. As protein: CATAPGARQPQHF. The chain links TRBV24-1 to TRBJ1-5, with TRBD1 as a possible D gene (6 bases). Per germline, CDR1 KGHDR and CDR2 SFDVKD. The CDR3 has 13 residues. The germline V and J ends were trimmed by 9 bases and 7 bases, with 15 bases remaining between them.

The chain employs TRBV6-2 or TRBV6-3 and TRBJ1-1; D remains ambiguous. The V gene lost 0 bases and the J gene lost 5 bases, with 10 bases spanning the gap. The CDR3 length is 14 residues. CDR1 and CDR2 (germline): MNHEY, SVGEGT. CDR3 sequence reads: CASSYSAGQTEAFF. The CDR3 DNA follows: TGTGCCAGCAGTTACTCGGCGGGTCAGACTGAAGCTTTCTTT.

This clonotype has ten or more counts. This rearrangement joins TRBV5-5 to TRBJ2-4; D is unclear. Germline lookup yields CDR1 SGHKS and CDR2 YYEKEE (reference sequence). V was pared by 4 bases and J by 3 bases, with 11 bases between. This CDR3 is 14 amino acids long. In nucleotides, the CDR3 is TGTGCCAGCAGCCTGATGTTGGGCAAAAACATTCAGTACTTC. Translating gives CASSLMLGKNIQYF.

This clonotype was recorded at least ten times. The gene calls are TRBV28 and TRBJ1-2; tentatively, D is TRBD1 (5 bases). Per the germline V gene, CDR1 is MDHEN and CDR2 is SYDVKM. The CDR3 length is 17 residues. The ends were cut back, 7 bases at V and 2 bases at J, with 23 bases in the middle. CDR3 sequence reads: CASTIGEGTPQNYGYTF. The CDR3 DNA sequence: TGTGCCAGCACCATTGGGGAGGGGACCCCCCAGAACTATGGCTACACCTTC.

This clonotype was picked up many times. This chain connects TRBV7-3 to TRBJ2-3; TRBD1 matches 9 bases. The CDR3 has 14 amino acids. V was clipped by 5 bases and J by 4 bases; unmatched bases: 4. CDR1 SGHTA and CDR2 FQGTGA come from the germline V gene. CDR3 amino acids: CASSNRGRADTQYF. For the CDR3, the DNA is TGTGCCAGCAGCAACAGGGGGCGAGCAGATACGCAGTATTTT.

This clonotype was seen ten or more times. V gene TRBV5-6 combines with J gene TRBJ2-3, with a possible D match to TRBD2 (6 bases). Deletions cut 3 bases from V and 2 bases from J, with 16 bases between. The CDR3 totals 16 residues. Germline V CDR1 and CDR2: SGHDT, YYEEEE. CDR3 nucleotides: TGTGCCAGCAGCTCGACCCTCGGGACTCTCACAGATACGCAGTATTTT. The encoded protein is CASSSTLGTLTDTQYF.

The chain links TRBV28 to TRBJ1-5; 7 nucleotides agree with TRBD1. The CDR3 loop spans 16 amino acids. Germline V gives CDR1 MDHEN, CDR2 SYDVKM. V was clipped by 4 bases and J by 6 bases; unmatched bases: 12. In DNA form, the CDR3 reads TGTGCCAGCAGTTCCTCCCAAAGACAGGGCGGTCAGCCCCAGCATTTT. It translates to CASSSSQRQGGQPQHF.

The J gene is TRBJ2-5, the V gene TRBV19; 10 nucleotides agree with TRBD1. The CDR3 covers 16 residues. Germline V gene lookup returns CDR1 LNHDA and CDR2 SQIVND (reference sequence). The junction had 11 bases not matched to a gene; V was cut back by 5 bases and J by 5 bases. CDR3 sequence (DNA): TGTGCCAGTAGTGACCGGACAGGGGGAATCGAGGAGACCCAGTACTTC. Amino acids: CASSDRTGGIEETQYF.

This clonotype has just a few counts. CDR3 protein: CASSYSRAEDTQYF. The CDR3 nucleotides are TGTGCCAGCAGTTACTCCCGGGCAGAAGATACGCAGTATTTT. The V gene is TRBV6-5, the J gene TRBJ2-3; no firm D call. The CDR3 has 14 residues. Germline CDR1 and CDR2: MNHEY and SVGAGI. Trimming cost V 0 bases and J 5 bases, with 9 bases left between them.

This clonotype occurred a few times. The CDR3 reads CASSVTAAKNIQYF. CDR3 DNA: TGTGCCAGCAGTGTGACTGCAGCCAAAAACATTCAGTACTTC. The chain links TRBV12-3 or TRBV12-4 to TRBJ2-4, with D uncertain. CDR3 length: 14 residues. V lost 5 bases and J lost 0, with 8 bases in between.

This clonotype has ten or more counts. The chain links TRBV10-3 to TRBJ2-7; D ambiguous. V was shortened by 2 bases and J by 7 bases, with 6 bases between the two germline ends. CDR1 and CDR2 from the germline V gene are ENHRY and SYGVKD. The CDR3 consists of 11 residues. CDR3 in amino acids: CAISELREQYF. CDR3 bases: TGTGCCATCAGTGAGCTGAGGGAGCAGTACTTC.

The V and J genes are TRBV12-3 or TRBV12-4 and TRBJ1-6; 8 nucleotides agree with TRBD1. The CDR3 contains 14 residues. With V trimmed by 5 bases and J by 7 bases, 4 bases remained unmatched. The CDR3, as DNA: TGTGCCAGCAGTCGACAGGGGCGGAATTCACCCCTCCACTTT. Translation: CASSRQGRNSPLHF.

This clonotype was counted many times. The chain links TRBV6-6 to TRBJ2-7, with TRBD2 matching over 8 bases. V was pared by 5 bases and J by 6 bases, with 9 bases of the junction left unmatched. This CDR3 comprises 14 residues. CDR1 is MNHNY, CDR2 SVGAGI, per germline (reference sequence). CDR3 nucleotides: TGTGCCAGCAGTACCCTGGCGGGGGGTCGCGAGCAGTACTTC. This translates into CASSTLAGGREQYF.

This clonotype came up many times. The chain carries TRBV7-3 and TRBJ2-7; TRBD2 aligns across 9 bases. V dropped 2 bases and J dropped 6; count of bases not matched to a gene: 11. The CDR3 length is 16 residues. CDR1 is SGHTA and CDR2 is FQGTGA in the germline V gene. The CDR3 bases are TGTGCCAGCAGCTTAGCACCGGCGGGAGGGCCACGCGAGCAGTACTTC. Translated, it gives CASSLAPAGGPREQYF.

In its sample, this clonotype was seen many times. This chain uses TRBV14 with TRBJ2-7, with D hard to call. There are 14 residues in the CDR3. In germline, CDR1 is SGHDN, CDR2 FVKESK. Trimming pared 0 bases from V and 3 bases from J, leaving 9 bases between. The CDR3 bases are TGTGCCAGCAGCCAAGATCTTCGGGTCTACGAGCAGTACTTC. Translating it yields CASSQDLRVYEQYF.

This clonotype showed up many times. The chain has TRBV25-1 and TRBJ2-7, with 9 bases lining up with TRBD2. The trim removed 3 bases at V and 4 bases at J, leaving 10 bases unmatched. The CDR3 is 16 residues long. Germline CDR1 MGHDK, CDR2 SYGVNS. The CDR3: CASSDRAGGLGYEQYF. CDR3 nucleotides: TGTGCCAGCAGTGATCGGGCGGGGGGGCTTGGATACGAGCAGTACTTC.

This clonotype has a count of ten or more. The CDR3 DNA reads TGTGCCAGCAGTCCTGGGGGACAGCTAGCCAAAAACATTCAGTACTTC. Translating it yields CASSPGGQLAKNIQYF. The chain recombines TRBV28 with TRBJ2-4, with 7 bases lining up with TRBD1. Looked up from germline, CDR1 is MDHEN and CDR2 is SYDVKM. CDR3 length equals 16 residues. V trimming: 5 bases; J trimming: 0 bases; junction bases outside the gene matches: 7.

This clonotype has a count of ten or more. The genes are TRBV7-7 and TRBJ1-1; D is unresolved. Between the trimmed V and J ends, which lost 3 bases and 1 base, there was a span of 6 bases. The CDR3 sequence is 13 residues long. Germline values: CDR1 SSHAT, CDR2 FNYEAQ (reference sequence). The chain's CDR3 is CASSLNKNTEAFF. CDR3 in DNA: TGTGCCAGCAGCTTGAACAAGAACACTGAAGCTTTCTTT.